This T cell receptor (beta chain) was retrieved from a study of blood T cell repertoires in COVID-19 (dated by TCRdb to the early 2020s). General notes on the study: Collaborator samples came from the United States, Italy and Spain and covered acute and convalescent phases of COVID-19. The material from the prospective study consisted of cDNA or gDNA derived from T cells, B-cell-depleted T cells, or PBMCs. Subjects who had been exposed to COVID-19, were actively infected with it, or had recovered from it provided the deeply sampled blood TCRbeta repertoires that made up the dataset. The repertoires were released in a freely available public database intended as a resource for research on the immune response to SARS-CoV-2. Samples were obtained from the ongoing ImmuneRACE study (first 160 participants) and from over a thousand subjects provided by 6 global collaborators. Nearly every sample came with metadata listing a de-identified subject ID, COVID-19 status, age in years and sex. Where HLA class I and class II types were available, the types were taken from metadata supplied by the sample provider, not from assay-based typing. Study-wide findings and limitations: Clinical and demographic metadata were provided uncurated, with the amount varying by source and participant.

TCRbeta CDR3 regions were amplified from genomic DNA using the immunoSEQ Assay, a bias-controlled multiplex PCR. The authors' pipeline ran thus. Within the assay, amplification of reference gene primers was used to estimate how many nucleated cells each sample contained. Sequence reads were collapsed and filtered to measure the absolute abundance of every unique TCRbeta CDR3 rearrangement. For each sample, productive Simpson clonality was calculated as the square root of Simpson's diversity index over productive rearrangements. Held by TCRdb, this immuneACCESS table contains in-frame sequences only and omits some clones. Under half of the omission traces to an unresolved V gene where checked; the cause of the rest is unknown. V and J calls and clone size are those listed in that table; D and trimming were worked out from the DNA. This sample lists tens of thousands of clones; 90% to 95% were detected once. 4% to 5% of the sample lies in the top ten.

A word on this clone: There is no known antigen for this receptor. Per-nucleotide qualities are absent, and no much larger clonotype sits a single base away.

Whole blood was collected in K2EDTA tubes by collaborating institutions according to the institutions' own protocols. For TCRbeta analysis, collaborators shipped samples as frozen whole blood, isolated PBMCs, or DNA extracted from either of those sample types. The TCR sequence derives from a human donor with active COVID-19. The donor label of this sample is uncertain. What was sequenced was peripheral blood.

At the DNA level, the sequence is TGCGCCAGCAGCCAAGAAGGCAGGGCGGGGGAAAAACTGTTTTTT. This yields the protein CASSQEGRAGEKLFF. The rearranged segments are TRBV4-3 and TRBJ1-4; tentative D gene TRBD1, with 5 bases matching. CDR1 and CDR2 (LGHNA, YSLEER) derive from the germline V gene. The CDR3 has 15 amino acids, counting the end cysteine and phenylalanine. The entry retains the CDR3 DNA only, 45 bases that are in frame from base 1. Between the V and J ends, shortened by 0 bases and 8 bases respectively, the junction contains 13 bases.